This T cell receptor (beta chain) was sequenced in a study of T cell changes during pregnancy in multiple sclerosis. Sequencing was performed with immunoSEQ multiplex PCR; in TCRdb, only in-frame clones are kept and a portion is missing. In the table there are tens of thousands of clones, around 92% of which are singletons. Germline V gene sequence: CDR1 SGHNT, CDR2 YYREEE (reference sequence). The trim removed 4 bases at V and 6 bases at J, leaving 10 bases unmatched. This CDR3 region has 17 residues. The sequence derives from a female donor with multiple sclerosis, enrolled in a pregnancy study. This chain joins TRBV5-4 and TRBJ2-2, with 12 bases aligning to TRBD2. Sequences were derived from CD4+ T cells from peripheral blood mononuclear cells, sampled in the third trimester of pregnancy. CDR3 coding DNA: TGTGCCAGCAGCCTGGATTCTAGCGGGAGGGCCGCCGGGGAGCTGTTTTTT. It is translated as CASSLDSSGRAAGELFF.